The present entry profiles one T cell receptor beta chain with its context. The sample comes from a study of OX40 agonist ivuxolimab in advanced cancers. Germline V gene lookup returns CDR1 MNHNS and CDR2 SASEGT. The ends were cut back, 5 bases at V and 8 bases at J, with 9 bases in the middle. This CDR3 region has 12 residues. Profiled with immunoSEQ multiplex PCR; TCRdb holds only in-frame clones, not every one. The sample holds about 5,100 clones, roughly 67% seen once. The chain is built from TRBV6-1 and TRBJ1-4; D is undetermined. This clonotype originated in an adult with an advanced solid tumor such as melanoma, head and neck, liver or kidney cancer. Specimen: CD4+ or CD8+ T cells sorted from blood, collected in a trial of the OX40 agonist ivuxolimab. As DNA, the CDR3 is TGTGCCAGCAGTTATCCACCCGAAAAACTGTTTTTT. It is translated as CASSYPPEKLFF.